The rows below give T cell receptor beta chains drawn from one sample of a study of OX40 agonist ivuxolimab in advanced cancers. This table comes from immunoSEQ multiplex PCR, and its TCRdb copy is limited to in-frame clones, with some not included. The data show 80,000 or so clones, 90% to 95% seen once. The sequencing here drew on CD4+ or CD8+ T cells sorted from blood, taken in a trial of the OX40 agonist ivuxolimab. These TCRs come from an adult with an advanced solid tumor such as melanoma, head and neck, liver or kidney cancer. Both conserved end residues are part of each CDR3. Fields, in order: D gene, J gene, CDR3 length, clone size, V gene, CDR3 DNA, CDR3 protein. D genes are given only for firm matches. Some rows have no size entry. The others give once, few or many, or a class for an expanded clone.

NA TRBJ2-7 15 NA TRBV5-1 TGCGCCAGCAGCTACGCAGGTACCTACTCCTACGAGCAGTACTTC CASSYAGTYSYEQYF
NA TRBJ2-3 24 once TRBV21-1 TGTGCCAGCAGGGCACTTAGGACTAGCGGGAGCCTCCCTACCTCCCTCTTTAGCACAGATACGCAGTATTTT CASRALRTSGSLPTSLFSTDTQYF
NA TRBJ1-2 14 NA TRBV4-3 TGCGCCAGCAGCCAAGGGGTCCTCGACATCGGCTACACCTTC CASSQGVLDIGYTF
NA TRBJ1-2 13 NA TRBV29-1 TGCAGCGGCACCTGGGGGGGGCCGGATGGCTACACCTTC CSGTWGGPDGYTF
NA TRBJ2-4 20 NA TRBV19 TGTGCCAGTAGTATTTCTGGGAACACTTGGGGCAGATTAGCCAAAAACATTCAGTACTTC CASSISGNTWGRLAKNIQYF
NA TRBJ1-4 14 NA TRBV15 TGTGCCACCAGCAGAGACAGGTGGGATGAAAAACTGTTTTTT CATSRDRWDEKLFF
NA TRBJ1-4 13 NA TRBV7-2 TGTGCCAGCAGCCTGGGTAGGGAAGAAAAACTGTTTTTT CASSLGREEKLFF
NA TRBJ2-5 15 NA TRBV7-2 TGTGCCAGCAGCTTATCCCGGATGCCTTGGGAGACCCAGTACTTC CASSLSRMPWETQYF
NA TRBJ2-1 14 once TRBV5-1 TGCGCCAGCAGCTTGGGGAACTCCTACAATGAGCAGTTCTTC CASSLGNSYNEQFF
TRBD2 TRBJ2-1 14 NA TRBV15 TGTGCCACCCTCCTTAGCGGGGGGGACAATGAGCAGTTCTTC CATLLSGGDNEQFF
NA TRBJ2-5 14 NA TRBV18 TGTGCCAGCTCACCACCAGGGGTTCGGGAGACCCAGTACTTC CASSPPGVRETQYF
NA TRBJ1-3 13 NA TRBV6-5 TGTGCCATCAGCCAGGGGTCTGGAAACACCATATATTTT CAISQGSGNTIYF
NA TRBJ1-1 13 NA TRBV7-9 TGTGCCAGCAGCACACAGGGTGGCACTGAAGCTTTCTTT CASSTQGGTEAFF
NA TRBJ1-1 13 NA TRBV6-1 TGTGCCAGCAGCCCCGCCGGGAGGACTGAAGCTTTCTTT CASSPAGRTEAFF
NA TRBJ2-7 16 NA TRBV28 TGTGCCAGCAGCCCCAGCCCACCTGTCCGTTCCTACGAGCAGTACTTC CASSPSPPVRSYEQYF
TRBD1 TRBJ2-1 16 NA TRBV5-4 TGTGCCAGCAGCTTACCACCGGGACAGGGTCCCAATGAGCAGTTCTTC CASSLPPGQGPNEQFF
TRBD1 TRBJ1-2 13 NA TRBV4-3 TGCGCCAGCAGCCAAGATCAGGGGGGCGGCTACACCTTC CASSQDQGGGYTF
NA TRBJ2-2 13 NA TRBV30 TGTGCCTGGAGTACAGGGAAAACCGGGGAGCTGTTTTTT CAWSTGKTGELFF
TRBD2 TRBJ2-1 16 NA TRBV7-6 TGTGCCAGCAGCTCCCGGGGGGGCGGGTCCTTCAATGAGCAGTTCTTC CASSSRGGGSFNEQFF
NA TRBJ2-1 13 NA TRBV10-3 TGTGCCATCAGGGGGGGTAGCGGCGATGAGCAGTTCTTC CAIRGGSGDEQFF
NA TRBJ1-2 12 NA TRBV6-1 TGTGCCAGCAGTGAGGCTGACTATGGTTGCACCTTC CASSEADYGCTF
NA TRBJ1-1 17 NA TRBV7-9 TGTGCCAGCAGCTTAGAGGGCGGGGGTTATAGGAACACTGAAGCTTTCTTT CASSLEGGGYRNTEAFF
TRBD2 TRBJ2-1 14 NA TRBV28 TGTGCCAGCTCGGGACTAGCGGGGAGGAGTGAGCAGTTCTTC CASSGLAGRSEQFF
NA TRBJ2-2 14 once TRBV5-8 TGTGCCAGCAGCTGGGGGCAGGGTACCGGGGAGCTGTTTTTT CASSWGQGTGELFF
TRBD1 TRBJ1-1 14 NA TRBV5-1 TGCGCCAGCAGCTACGGACAGGGAAACACTGAAGCTTTCTTT CASSYGQGNTEAFF
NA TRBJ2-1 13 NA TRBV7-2 TGTGCCAGCAGCCCGGGGACAATAAATGAGCAGTTCTTC CASSPGTINEQFF
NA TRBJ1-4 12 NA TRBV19 TGTGCCAGTAGTGGACTTGATGGAAAACTGTTTTTT CASSGLDGKLFF